This TCR beta chain was obtained from a study of blood T cell repertoires in COVID-19. As for the study in general: Samples representing acute and convalescent COVID-19 were sourced from the United States, Italy and Spain. T cells, B-cell-depleted T cells, or PBMCs supplied cDNA or gDNA.

Methods used by the authors: Counts of nucleated cells, estimated from reference gene primer amplification, were obtained. Using immunoSEQ multiplex PCR, the repertoire was profiled, and TCRdb retains in-frame clones only, with some absent. Clone size and the V and J calls come from that table; the DNA yielded D and trimming. The table shows tens of thousands of clones, with 70% to 90% occurring only once. The CDR3 consists of 17 residues. Germline lookup yields CDR1 SNHLY and CDR2 FYNNEI. V dropped 11 bases and J dropped 9; count of bases not matched to a gene: 28. This clone has just a few counts. The specimen was peripheral blood. The chain carries TRBV2 and TRBJ2-7; 7 bases fit TRBD1. The source is a man in his fifties with active COVID-19. CDR3 sequence (DNA): TGTGCCGTTCTCAGACAGGGATATTTACCTACGATCAGGTGGCAGTACTTC. Translation gives CAVLRQGYLPTIRWQYF.